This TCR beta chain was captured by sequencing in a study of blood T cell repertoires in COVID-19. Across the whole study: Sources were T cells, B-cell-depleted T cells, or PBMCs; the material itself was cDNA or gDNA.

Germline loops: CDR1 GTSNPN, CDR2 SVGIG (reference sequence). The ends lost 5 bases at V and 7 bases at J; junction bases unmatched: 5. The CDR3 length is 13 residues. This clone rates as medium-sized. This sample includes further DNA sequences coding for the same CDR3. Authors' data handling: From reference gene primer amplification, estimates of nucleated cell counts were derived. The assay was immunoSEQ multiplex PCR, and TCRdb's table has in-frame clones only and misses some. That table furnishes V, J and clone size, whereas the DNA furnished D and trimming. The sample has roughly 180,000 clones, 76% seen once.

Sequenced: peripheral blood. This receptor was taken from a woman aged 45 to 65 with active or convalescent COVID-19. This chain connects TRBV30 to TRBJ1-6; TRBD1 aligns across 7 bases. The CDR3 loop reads CAWRRGENSPLHF. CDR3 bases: TGTGCCTGGCGCAGGGGGGAAAATTCACCCCTCCACTTT.